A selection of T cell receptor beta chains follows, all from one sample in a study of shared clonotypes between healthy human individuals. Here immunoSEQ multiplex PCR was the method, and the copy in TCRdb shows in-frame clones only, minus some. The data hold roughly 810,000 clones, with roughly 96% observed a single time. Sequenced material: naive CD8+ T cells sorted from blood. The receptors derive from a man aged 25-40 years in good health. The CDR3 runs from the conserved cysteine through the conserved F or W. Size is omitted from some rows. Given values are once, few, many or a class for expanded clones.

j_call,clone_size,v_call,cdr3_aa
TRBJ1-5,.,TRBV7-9,CASSLGFDREAVSNQPQHF
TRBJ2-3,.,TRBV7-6,CASSLLGGADTQYF
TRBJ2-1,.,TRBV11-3,CASSLVGGTSGLVDNEQFF
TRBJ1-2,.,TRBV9,CASSVSLGVGYGYTF
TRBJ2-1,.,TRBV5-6,CASSPTTGNNEQFF
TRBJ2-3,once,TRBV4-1,CASSQDEMRTSESDTQYF
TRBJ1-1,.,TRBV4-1,CASSQDGLNTEAFF
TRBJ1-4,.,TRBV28,CASSPDRGIAKLFF
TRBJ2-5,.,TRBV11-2,CASSDWVSGQETQYF
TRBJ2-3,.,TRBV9,CASSVAIQDYNTDTQYF
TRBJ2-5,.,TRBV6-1,CASKLAGGPGETQYF
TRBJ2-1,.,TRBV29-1,CSVTGLIYNEQFF
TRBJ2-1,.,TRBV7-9,CASSLLGSYNEQFF
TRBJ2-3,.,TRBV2,CASRPLRGGGDTDTQYF
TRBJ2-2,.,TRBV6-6,CASRPRGERNTGELFF
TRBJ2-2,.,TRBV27,CASSGYRVRPGELFF
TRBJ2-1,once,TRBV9,CASGGNEQFF
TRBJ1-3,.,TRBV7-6,CASSLGTRRSQANSGNTIYF
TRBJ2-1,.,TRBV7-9,CASSLVIGTKGEQFF
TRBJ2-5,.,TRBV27,CASSLGRVETQYF
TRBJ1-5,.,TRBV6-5,CASGPIYHPQHF
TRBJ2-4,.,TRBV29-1,CSVQGVPASDIQYF